These 9 T cell receptor beta chains were all obtained from the same sample, sequenced in a study of monozygotic twins with inflammatory bowel disease. TCRdb processed the 5' RACE reads again and assigns one entry to each CDR3 protein, with no DNA. The repertoire shows 350,000 to 500,000 distinct CDR3 sequences; the top ten hold roughly 2.2%. The sample consisted of blood. The receptors were gathered from a human donor with ulcerative colitis or Crohn's disease, or a healthy co-twin of an affected twin (not recorded which).

The V gene is TRBV7-3, the J gene TRBJ2-1; TCRdb indicates TRBD1, and absent DNA this call remains unverified. Germline V gives CDR1 SGHTA, CDR2 FQGTGA. The CDR3 runs to 15 residues. CDR3: CASSLEGASYNEQFF. The variable domain in full, with the rest retrieved from reference TRBV7-3 and TRBJ2-1, is GAGVSQTPSNKVTEKGKYVELRCDPISGHTALYWYRQSLGQGPEFLIYFQGTGAADDSGLPNDRFFAVRPEGSVSTLKIQRTERGDSAVYLCASSLEGASYNEQFFGPGTRLTVL.

V gene TRBV6-2 or TRBV6-3 combines with J gene TRBJ2-2; TCRdb gives TRBD1 as the D gene, but with no DNA this cannot be confirmed. CDR1 is MNHEY, CDR2 SVGEGT, per germline. The CDR3 consists of 16 residues. This CDR3 reads CASSTPGALVTGELFF.

The gene calls are TRBV11-3 and TRBJ2-3; absent DNA, TCRdb's TRBD1 call cannot be checked. Germline-derived CDR1 and CDR2 are SGHNT and YENEEA. The CDR3 runs 17 residues. CDR3 sequence: CASSLGSAPPGTDTQYF.

CDR3: CASRVAGVKETQYF. The rearrangement links TRBV12-3 or TRBV12-4 to TRBJ2-5. The CDR3 extends over 14 amino acids.

The chain joins TRBV14 to TRBJ2-5. CDR1 is SGHDN and CDR2 is FVKESK in the germline V gene. The CDR3 runs 13 residues. CDR3 residues: CASSQEDQETQYF.

The rearrangement uses TRBV4-2 and TRBJ2-7. Germline V lookup: CDR1 LGHNA, CDR2 YNFKEQ. The CDR3 loop spans 15 amino acids. The chain's CDR3 is CASSQDPSGVYEQYF.

V gene TRBV5-6 combines with J gene TRBJ2-1. Germline V CDR1 and CDR2: SGHDT, YYEEEE. This CDR3 contains 13 residues. CDR3 protein: CASSSEINNEQFF.

The V and J genes are TRBV19 and TRBJ1-5; there is no DNA to check the TCRdb D call of TRBD1. The germline CDR1 and CDR2 sequences are LNHDA and SQIVND (reference sequence). The CDR3 covers 15 residues. CDR3 amino acids: CASSTEDRSNQPQHF. Looking up the rest from reference TRBV19 and TRBJ1-5 gives the full variable domain: DGGITQSPKYLFRKEGQNVTLSCEQNLNHDAMYWYRQDPGQGLRLIYYSQIVNDFQKGDIAEGYSVSREKKESFPLTVTSAQKNPTAFYLCASSTEDRSNQPQHFGDGTRLSIL.

The rearrangement uses TRBV7-9 and TRBJ2-3; TCRdb reports TRBD1, a call that lacks DNA to check it against. This CDR3 is 14 amino acids long. Germline V gene sequence: CDR1 SEHNR, CDR2 FQNEAQ (reference sequence). The CDR3 protein is CASTPRGAADTQYF. Full variable domain (rest looked up from reference TRBV7-9 and TRBJ2-3): DTGVSQNPRHKITKRGQNVTFRCDPISEHNRLYWYRQTLGQGPEFLTYFQNEAQLEKSRLLSDRFSAERPKGSFSTLEIQRTEQGDSAMYLCASTPRGAADTQYFGPGTRLTVL.